The 5 T cell receptor beta chains reported below all come from one sample, sequenced in a study of T cell changes during pregnancy in multiple sclerosis. Data came from immunoSEQ multiplex PCR; TCRdb stores just in-frame clones and leaves some out. The data show 49,000 or so clones, 90% to 95% seen once. The input for sequencing was peripheral blood, taken in the third trimester of pregnancy. All receptors derive from a female donor with multiple sclerosis, enrolled in a pregnancy study.

The V gene is TRBV11-1, the J gene TRBJ2-5; 11 bases align to TRBD1. CDR3 size: 14 residues. V dropped 7 bases and J dropped 4; count of bases not matched to a gene: 5. CDR1 and CDR2 from the germline V gene are SGHAT and FQDESV (reference sequence). As DNA, the CDR3 is TGTGCCAGCACCCCGGACAGGGGGCTAGAGACCCAGTACTTC. This translates into CASTPDRGLETQYF.

The sample holds one count of this clone. The chain recombines TRBV27 with TRBJ1-2; 9 bases fit TRBD1. This CDR3 is 16 amino acids long. Trimming cost V 4 bases and J 4 bases; bases outside gene matches: 10. Germline CDR1 is MNHEY and CDR2 is SMNVEV (reference sequence). CDR3 sequence reads: CASSSKHGTGTYGYTF. The CDR3 bases are TGTGCCAGCAGTTCTAAACACGGGACAGGGACCTATGGCTACACCTTC.

The chain has TRBV6-5 and TRBJ1-2, with D tentatively TRBD1 (5 bases). In germline, CDR1 is MNHEY, CDR2 SVGAGI. Trimming took 0 bases from V and 1 from J, leaving 6 bases between them. CDR3 length: 14 residues. The CDR3 reads CASSYSTDNYGYTF. DNA for the CDR3: TGTGCCAGCAGTTACTCGACAGATAACTATGGCTACACCTTC.

V gene TRBV20-1 combines with J gene TRBJ2-1, with 7 bases matching TRBD2. Germline CDR1 DFQATT, CDR2 SNEGSKA (reference sequence). V shed 4 bases, J shed 14 bases, and the junction held 8 bases outside the gene matches. The CDR3 is 11 residues long. CDR3 in DNA: TGCAGTGCTACTCTGAGGGAGGGCAAGTTCTTC. It yields the protein CSATLREGKFF.

This sequence joins TRBV15 and TRBJ1-3; TRBD1 matches at 8 bases. The CDR3 runs 15 residues. V lost 5 bases, J lost 3 bases, and 6 bases stayed unmatched. Per germline, CDR1 LNHNV and CDR2 YYDKDF (reference sequence). The CDR3 nucleotides are TGTGCCACCAGCGGGACAGGTTCAGTTGGAAACACCATATATTTT. It translates to CATSGTGSVGNTIYF.